The 24 T cell receptor beta chains reported below all come from one sample, sequenced in a study of shared clonotypes between healthy human individuals. Clones were sequenced by immunoSEQ multiplex PCR, and TCRdb holds only the in-frame ones, with some missing. Seen here are under 600,000 clones, 95% to 96% observed once, and the top ten hold approximately 0.067%. Sequences were obtained from naive CD4+ T cells sorted from blood. Subset noted: CD45RA+ positively selected. These receptors came from a woman aged 25 to 39 in good health.

The V gene is TRBV7-9, the J gene TRBJ2-7, with no clear D. V dropped 8 bases and J dropped 2 bases, with 22 bases sitting between them. Germline values: CDR1 SEHNR, CDR2 FQNEAQ (reference sequence). The CDR3 is 16 amino acids. The DNA of the CDR3 is TGTGCCAGCTCCCCCAGGTGGCAGAGTGAAACCTACGAGCAGTACTTC. This sequence encodes CASSPRWQSETYEQYF.

The rearrangement links TRBV4-1 to TRBJ1-3, with D perhaps matching TRBD1 (5 bases). Between the trimmed V and J ends, which lost 3 bases and 2 bases, there was a span of 8 bases. This CDR3 has 14 amino acids. The germline CDR1 and CDR2 sequences are MGHRA and YSYEKL. The CDR3 region is CASSQSGPGNTIYF. DNA of the CDR3: TGCGCCAGCAGCCAGTCAGGGCCTGGAAACACCATATATTTT.

This chain connects TRBV2 to TRBJ1-1; D is unclear. V lost 5 bases and J lost 1, with 8 bases in between. The germline V gene has CDR1 SNHLY and CDR2 FYNNEI. The CDR3 sequence is 13 residues long. CDR3 coding DNA: TGTGCCAGCAGTACACAACCGAACACTGAAGCTTTCTTT. Its protein product is CASSTQPNTEAFF.

The rearrangement joins TRBV11-2 to TRBJ2-7; 13 bases fit TRBD2. The ends lost 8 bases at V and 5 bases at J; junction bases unmatched: 6. The CDR3 spans 14 residues. Per germline, CDR1 SGHAT and CDR2 FQNNGV. Written as DNA, the CDR3 is TGTGCCAGCTGTCGGACTAGCGGGAGTCACGAGCAGTACTTC. Residues: CASCRTSGSHEQYF.

V gene TRBV6-1 combines with J gene TRBJ2-5; possibly TRBD1 for D (7 bases). The CDR3 runs 13 residues. With 6 bases removed from V and 4 bases from J, the gap between germline ends came to 12 bases. Germline loops: CDR1 MNHNS, CDR2 SASEGT. This chain's CDR3 is CASSAQGGETQYF. CDR3 sequence (DNA): TGTGCCAGCAGCGCTCAGGGGGGAGAGACCCAGTACTTC.

The gene calls are TRBV6-1 and TRBJ2-7; 9 bases line up with TRBD1. Germline CDR1 and CDR2: MNHNS and SASEGT. This CDR3 comprises 16 residues. The J segment lost 0 bases and the V segment lost 4 bases, leaving 7 bases of the junction unmatched. CDR3 protein: CASSGTGALNSYEQYF. CDR3 bases: TGTGCCAGCAGTGGGACAGGGGCGTTAAACTCCTACGAGCAGTACTTC.

This rearrangement joins TRBV28 to TRBJ2-1, with unresolved D. The CDR3 is 14 residues long. The germline V gene encodes CDR1 MDHEN and CDR2 SYDVKM. The ends were cut back, 2 bases at V and 1 base at J, with 6 bases in the middle. For the CDR3, the DNA is TGTGCCAGCAGTTTAGGGTGGTCCTACAATGAGCAGTTCTTC. It codes for CASSLGWSYNEQFF.

The rearrangement links TRBV7-2 to TRBJ2-1; 10 nucleotides agree with TRBD2. The CDR3 contains 16 residues. CDR1 and CDR2 from the germline V gene are SGHTA and FQGNSA. The V gene end was trimmed by 2 bases and the J gene end by 6 bases; junction bases not matched to a gene: 7. The CDR3 DNA follows: TGTGCCAGCAGCTTAACAGCGGGAGGGCTGGGCAATGAGCAGTTCTTC. The encoded protein is CASSLTAGGLGNEQFF.

The chain employs TRBV5-1 and TRBJ2-3; D may be TRBD2 (6 bases). Germline V lookup: CDR1 SGHRS, CDR2 YFSETQ. The CDR3 consists of 16 residues. Deletions cut 0 bases from V and 0 bases from J, with 11 bases between. CDR3 protein: CASSLETRPSTDTQYF. DNA for the CDR3: TGCGCCAGCAGCTTGGAGACTAGGCCTAGCACAGATACGCAGTATTTT. The whole variable domain, remainder taken from reference TRBV5-1 and TRBJ2-3, is KAGVTQTPRYLIKTRGQQVTLSCSPISGHRSVSWYQQTPGQGLQFLFEYFSETQRNKGNFPGRFSGRQFSNSRSEMNVSTLELGDSALYLCASSLETRPSTDTQYFGPGTRLTVL.

This sequence joins TRBV28 and TRBJ1-3; D remains unclear. Germline lookup yields CDR1 MDHEN and CDR2 SYDVKM. Trimming left V 2 bases short and J 3 bases short, with 5 bases between. The CDR3 extends over 13 amino acids. CDR3: CASSLPVGNTIYF. The CDR3 nucleotides are TGTGCCAGCAGTTTACCTGTTGGAAACACCATATATTTT.

The genes are TRBV7-2 and TRBJ2-7; D gene ambiguous. Trimming cost V 3 bases and J 2 bases, with 2 bases left between them. The CDR3 is made up of 11 amino acids. Germline-derived CDR1 and CDR2 are SGHTA and FQGNSA. CDR3 region: CASSFAYEQYF. The CDR3 region has the DNA TGTGCCAGCAGCTTTGCCTACGAGCAGTACTTC.

The CDR3 DNA reads TGTGCCAGCAGTTTATCGAGGGGCGGCGGTGGCTACACCTTC. As protein: CASSLSRGGGGYTF. V is TRBV28 and J is TRBJ1-2, with a weak D call TRBD1 (5 bases). Germline CDR1 MDHEN, CDR2 SYDVKM. The germline V and J ends were trimmed by 1 base and 7 bases, with 13 bases remaining between them. There are 14 residues in the CDR3.

The chain couples TRBV5-1 to TRBJ2-1; 11 bases match TRBD2. Per germline, CDR1 SGHRS and CDR2 YFSETQ. V gave up 0 bases and J gave up 4 bases; unmatched junction bases: 3. This CDR3 is 16 amino acids long. The CDR3 reads CASSLGGTSGYNEQFF. The CDR3 bases are TGCGCCAGCAGCTTGGGGGGGACTAGCGGTTACAATGAGCAGTTCTTC.

V gene TRBV30 combines with J gene TRBJ1-5; 11 bases are shared with TRBD1. This CDR3 region has 14 residues. Germline CDR1 GTSNPN, CDR2 SVGIG (reference sequence). V dropped 3 bases and J dropped 2; count of bases not matched to a gene: 0. In nucleotides, the CDR3 is TGTGCCTGGAGGGGACAGGGGGGCAATCAGCCCCAGCATTTT. It specifies CAWRGQGGNQPQHF.

V and J are TRBV27 and TRBJ2-1; a possible D gene is TRBD2 (5 bases). Germline V gives CDR1 MNHEY, CDR2 SMNVEV (reference sequence). Trimming shortened V by 5 bases and J by 6 bases, and 20 bases separated the two germline ends. This CDR3 has 16 amino acids. In DNA, the CDR3 is TGTGCCAGCAGTACCCGGACTTCGTTGGATAGCAATGAGCAGTTCTTC. It is translated as CASSTRTSLDSNEQFF.

This clone occurred once. The chain couples TRBV4-1 to TRBJ2-7, with 8 bases that match TRBD2. The CDR3 has 16 amino acids. Germline-derived CDR1 and CDR2 are MGHRA and YSYEKL. Trimming removed 4 bases from V and 2 bases from J; junction bases left unmatched: 10. DNA for the CDR3: TGCGCCAGCAGCCTATTCACTAGCGGAACCACCTACGAGCAGTACTTC. Amino acid sequence: CASSLFTSGTTYEQYF.

This chain connects TRBV5-1 to TRBJ2-3; unclear D gene. Deletions cut 0 bases from V and 4 bases from J, with 6 bases between. CDR3 length equals 13 residues. CDR1 is SGHRS, CDR2 YFSETQ, per germline. In DNA, the CDR3 is TGCGCCAGCAGCTTGGCTGGCTCAGATACGCAGTATTTT. Translated: CASSLAGSDTQYF.

V gene TRBV5-1 combines with J gene TRBJ2-1; 13 nucleotides agree with TRBD2. V trimming: 7 bases; J trimming: 6 bases; junction bases outside the gene matches: 4. The V gene's germline CDR1 is SGHRS and CDR2 YFSETQ. The CDR3 extends over 14 amino acids. In DNA form, the CDR3 reads TGCGCCAGCTCCGGGACTAGCGGGACCAATGAGCAGTTCTTC. It translates to CASSGTSGTNEQFF.

The chain employs TRBV7-2 and TRBJ1-3, with D perhaps matching TRBD1 (5 bases). Trimming shortened V by 1 base and J by 4 bases, and 11 bases separated the two germline ends. Germline CDR1 and CDR2: SGHTA and FQGNSA. The CDR3 contains 15 residues. CDR3 DNA: TGTGCCAGCAGCTTAGTGGGGGGAAACGGAAACACCATATATTTT. Translated, it gives CASSLVGGNGNTIYF.

The V gene is TRBV27, the J gene TRBJ2-3; 12 nucleotides agree with TRBD2. Trimming at V came to 5 bases and at J to 7 bases, leaving 4 bases not matched to a gene. The CDR3 loop spans 14 amino acids. From germline, CDR1 is MNHEY and CDR2 SMNVEV (reference sequence). For the CDR3, the DNA is TGTGCCAGCAGTACCGGACTAGCGGGAAATACGCAGTATTTT. This translates into CASSTGLAGNTQYF.

The chain combines TRBV29-1 with TRBJ2-3; 10 positions agree with TRBD2. Germline-derived CDR1 and CDR2 are SQVTM and ANQGSEA. CDR3 length: 16 residues. The trim removed 6 bases at V and 6 bases at J, leaving 15 bases unmatched. The CDR3 sequence is CSVAWTSGGDGDTQYF. DNA for the CDR3: TGCAGCGTAGCGTGGACTAGCGGCGGAGATGGGGATACGCAGTATTTT.

This clone was counted a single time. The chain employs TRBV27 and TRBJ2-7; 7 bases align to TRBD2. The CDR3 sequence is 14 residues long. CDR1 and CDR2 (germline): MNHEY, SMNVEV (reference sequence). Germline trimming cut 5 bases from V and 1 base from J; bases unmatched to any gene: 5. The CDR3 bases are TGTGCCAGCAGTCGGAGCGGGACTTCCTACGAGCAGTACTTC. It codes for CASSRSGTSYEQYF.

The chain employs TRBV28 and TRBJ1-5; possibly TRBD1 for D (6 bases). The CDR3 has 13 amino acids. Germline V lookup: CDR1 MDHEN, CDR2 SYDVKM. Trimming removed 6 bases from V and 7 bases from J, with 13 bases in between. The DNA for the CDR3 is TGTGCCAGCAGACCCGCAGGGGCACAGCCCCAGCATTTT. Its protein product is CASRPAGAQPQHF.

This clone has just one count. V usage is TRBV7-9 and J usage is TRBJ2-7, with 9 bases identical to TRBD1. Germline V gene sequence: CDR1 SEHNR, CDR2 FQNEAQ (reference sequence). CDR3 length: 13 amino acids. With 8 bases clipped from V and 2 bases from J, the junction kept 4 bases outside the gene matches. CDR3 DNA sequence: TGTGCCAGCTCGGGACAGGGCCCCTACGAGCAGTACTTC. Protein sequence: CASSGQGPYEQYF.